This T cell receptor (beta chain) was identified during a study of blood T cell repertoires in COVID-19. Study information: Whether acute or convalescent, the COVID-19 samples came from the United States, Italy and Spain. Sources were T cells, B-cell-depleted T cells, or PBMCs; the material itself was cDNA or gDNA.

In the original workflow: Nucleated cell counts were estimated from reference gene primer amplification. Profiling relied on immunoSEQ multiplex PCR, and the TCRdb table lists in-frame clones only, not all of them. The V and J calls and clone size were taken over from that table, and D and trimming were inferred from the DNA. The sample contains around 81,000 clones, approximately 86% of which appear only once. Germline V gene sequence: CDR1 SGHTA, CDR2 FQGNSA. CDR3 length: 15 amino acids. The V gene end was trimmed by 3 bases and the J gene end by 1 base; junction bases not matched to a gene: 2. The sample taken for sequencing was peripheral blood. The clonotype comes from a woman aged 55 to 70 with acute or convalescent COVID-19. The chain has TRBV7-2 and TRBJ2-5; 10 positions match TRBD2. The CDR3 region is CASSFSSGGQETQYF. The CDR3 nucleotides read TGTGCCAGCAGCTTCTCTAGCGGGGGCCAAGAGACCCAGTACTTC.